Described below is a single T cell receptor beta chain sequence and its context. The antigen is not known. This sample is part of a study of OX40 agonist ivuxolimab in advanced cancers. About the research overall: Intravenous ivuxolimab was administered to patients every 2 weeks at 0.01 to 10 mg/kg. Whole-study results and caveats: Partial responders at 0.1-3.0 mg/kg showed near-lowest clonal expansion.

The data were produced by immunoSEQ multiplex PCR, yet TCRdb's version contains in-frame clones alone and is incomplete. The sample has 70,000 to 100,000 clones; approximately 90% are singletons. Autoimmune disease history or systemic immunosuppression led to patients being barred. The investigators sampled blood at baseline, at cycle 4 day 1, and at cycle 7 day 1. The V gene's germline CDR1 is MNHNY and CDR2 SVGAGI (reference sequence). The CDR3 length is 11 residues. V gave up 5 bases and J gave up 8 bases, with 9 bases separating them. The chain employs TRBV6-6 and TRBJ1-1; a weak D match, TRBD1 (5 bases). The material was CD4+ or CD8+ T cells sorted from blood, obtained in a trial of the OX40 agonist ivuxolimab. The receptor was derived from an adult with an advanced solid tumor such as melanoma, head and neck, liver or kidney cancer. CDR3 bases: TGTGCCAGCAGTCCTAGGACAGAAGCTTTCTTT. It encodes CASSPRTEAFF.